This T cell receptor (beta chain) stems from a study of T cell clonality in common variable immunodeficiency. Study outcomes and limitations: Fewer TCRbeta clones were shared among CVID subjects than controls. In common variable immunodeficiency, TCR beta chains reportedly carried fewer deletions and N-nucleotide insertions.

The repertoire was sequenced with immunoSEQ multiplex PCR; TCRdb's copy has only in-frame clones and lacks some. The sample shows around 13,000 clones, none of them appearing just once. Comments on this clone: Its antigen is unknown.

The sequencing sample was made of peripheral blood mononuclear cells. The receptor was isolated from a human donor with common variable immunodeficiency.

The CDR3 is CASSLSTGVGYTF. The CDR3 bases that were read are TGTGCCAGCAGCTTATCGACAGGGGTCGGC. V gene TRBV7-9 combines with J gene TRBJ1-2; 8 bases are shared with TRBD1. The DNA ends 3 residues before the CDR3 does, and the rest of the CDR3 is filled in from the germline J gene. This CDR3 comprises 13 residues. Germline V lookup: CDR1 SEHNR, CDR2 FQNEAQ (reference sequence).